These 10 T cell receptor beta chains came from one sample sequenced in a study of human T cells and chemical hapten exposure. Time point meaning: pre-sensitization, week 0. Treatment of the sample: therapeutic diphenylcyclopropenone sensitization with weekly scalp DPC. Via MiXCR, TCRdb re-called the RACE reads, giving one row per CDR3 protein. This sample has about 290,000 distinct CDR3 sequences, with just under 8% found just once. The sequencing used whole blood, collected in connection with sensitization to the hapten diphenylcyclopropenone (DPC). These receptors were collected from a man aged 18 to 30 with alopecia areata. Some clones in this sample may be carry-over from other donors' samples.

The genes are TRBV11-2 and TRBJ1-2; D unresolved. CDR3 length: 16 residues. Trimming stripped 0 bases from V and 3 bases from J, with 14 bases between. CDR1 is SGHAT, CDR2 FQNNGV, per germline. CDR3 bases: TGTGCCAGCAGCTTAGAAAGTCCGTCAGTAGACTATGGCTACACCTTC. Translating gives CASSLESPSVDYGYTF.

This clonotype was seen only a few times. This chain uses TRBV5-1 with TRBJ2-7, with 7 bases that match TRBD2. Germline V CDR1 and CDR2: SGHRS, YFSETQ. Trimming at V came to 0 bases and at J to 2 bases, leaving 5 bases not matched to a gene. The CDR3 contains 15 residues. As DNA, the CDR3 is TGCGCCAGCAGCTTGGCGGGCGGGAGTCCCTACGAGCAGTACTTC. Amino acid sequence: CASSLAGGSPYEQYF.

The V gene is TRBV20-1, the J gene TRBJ2-7; D ambiguous. The CDR3 has 13 residues. V was clipped by 1 base and J by 2 bases, with 9 bases between them. The germline V gene encodes CDR1 DFQATT and CDR2 SNEGSKA (reference sequence). The CDR3 spells CSARASDTYEQYF. Written as DNA, the CDR3 is TGCAGTGCTAGAGCGAGCGACACCTACGAGCAGTACTTC.

The table lists this clonotype with a count of one. CDR3 sequence: CASSETGPAGYTF. In nucleotides, the CDR3 is TGCGCCAGCAGTGAAACAGGCCCGGCTGGCTACACCTTC. J is TRBJ1-2 and V is TRBV10-2; D is perhaps TRBD1 (5 bases). The CDR3 runs to 13 residues. Germline CDR1 and CDR2: WSHSY and SAAADI. Trimming removed 3 bases from V and 7 bases from J, with 12 bases in between.

This sequence joins TRBV6-1 and TRBJ1-1, with D unresolved. V gave up 4 bases and J gave up 7 bases, with 7 bases separating them. This CDR3 has 11 amino acids. From germline, CDR1 is MNHNS and CDR2 SASEGT. The CDR3 sequence: CASSGPNEAFF. Written as DNA, the CDR3 is TGTGCCAGCAGTGGTCCCAATGAAGCTTTCTTT.

In this sample, this clonotype turned up a few times. V gene TRBV27 combines with J gene TRBJ1-5; the match to TRBD1 covers 7 bases. The germline gives CDR1 MNHEY, CDR2 SMNVEV (reference sequence). This CDR3 region has 14 residues. With V trimmed by 4 bases and J by 7 bases, 7 bases remained unmatched. CDR3 residues: CASSSTGAWQPQHF. The CDR3 region has the DNA TGTGCCAGCAGTTCCACAGGGGCTTGGCAGCCCCAGCATTTT.

This chain connects TRBV4-1 to TRBJ1-1; D ambiguous. V lost 0 bases, J lost 5 bases, and 7 bases lay in between. Per germline, CDR1 MGHRA and CDR2 YSYEKL. CDR3 length equals 13 residues. CDR3 amino acids: CASSQELETEAFF. The CDR3 DNA sequence: TGCGCCAGCAGCCAAGAATTGGAAACTGAAGCTTTCTTT.

This chain uses TRBV12-3 or TRBV12-4 with TRBJ2-5, with no clear D. The CDR3 loop spans 15 amino acids. Between the trimmed V and J ends, which lost 1 base and 4 bases, there was a span of 13 bases. As DNA, the CDR3 is TGTGCCAGCAGTTTAGGCCGCGGACGGATAGAGACCCAGTACTTC. This sequence encodes CASSLGRGRIETQYF.

The chain couples TRBV7-3 to TRBJ2-2; D gene uncertain. Trimming stripped 1 base from V and 6 bases from J, with 9 bases between. Looked up from germline, CDR1 is SGHTA and CDR2 is FQGTGA. This CDR3 region has 14 residues. The CDR3 DNA sequence: TGTGCCAGCAGCTTAATGGGTGGACCCGGGGAGCTGTTTTTT. It yields the protein CASSLMGGPGELFF.

This clonotype was counted only a few times. J is TRBJ2-7 and V is TRBV6-2 or TRBV6-3, with TRBD2 matching 14 bases. The germline CDR1 and CDR2 sequences are MNHEY and SVGEGT. V gave up 5 bases and J gave up 2 bases; unmatched junction bases: 5. There are 16 residues in the CDR3. The CDR3 DNA reads TGTGCCAGCAGTGACCTGACTAGCGGGGGGGCCTACGAGCAGTACTTC. Translated, it gives CASSDLTSGGAYEQYF.